What follows are 24 T cell receptor beta chains derived from one specimen sequenced in a study of cytomegalovirus exposure and HLA in healthy donors listed by TCRdb under 2017. The method was the immunoSEQ multiplex PCR assay. The multiplex PCR relied on a mix of 60 forward primers for TCR Vbeta segments and 13 reverse primers for TCR Jbeta segments. As stored in TCRdb, this immuneACCESS dataset retains in-frame rearrangements with V and J assigned. A fraction of the clones does not appear; measured against another copy, unresolved V genes explain less than half of the discrepancy, and the remainder lacks a known reason. Across this sample there are fewer than 110,000 clones, with around 74% seen only once. 11% to 15% of the sample rests with the top ten. Sequencing was done on a sample of PBMCs. These receptors all stem from a woman between 40 and 55 years old in good health and CMV-seropositive.

The sample holds a few counts of this clone. This chain links TRBV27 with TRBJ2-7, with TRBD2 as a possible D gene (5 bases). The V end lost 11 bases, the J end lost 0 bases, and 14 bases lay between the germline ends. The CDR3 is 13 amino acids. Germline CDR1 and CDR2: MNHEY and SMNVEV (reference sequence). CDR3 bases: TGTGCCGGGAAACGGGGTATCTCCTACGAGCAGTACTTC. Protein: CAGKRGISYEQYF.

This clone was seen at least ten times. The chain couples TRBV5-1 to TRBJ2-2; 9 nucleotides match TRBD2. The germline CDR1 and CDR2 sequences are SGHRS and YFSETQ. The CDR3 loop spans 16 amino acids. V lost 8 bases and J lost 2; bases outside the gene matches: 10. The chain's CDR3 is CAREGAGGPNTGELFF. The CDR3 DNA follows: TGCGCCAGAGAGGGAGCGGGGGGACCAAACACCGGGGAGCTGTTTTTT.

The V call is TRBV27, the J call TRBJ1-5; 8 bases line up with TRBD1. Trimming took 5 bases from V and 2 from J; bases not matched to a gene: 5. The CDR3 totals 15 residues. Germline V lookup: CDR1 MNHEY, CDR2 SMNVEV (reference sequence). CDR3 region: CASSTGGKRNQPQHF. DNA of the CDR3: TGTGCCAGCAGTACAGGGGGAAAACGCAATCAGCCCCAGCATTTT.

This clone was recorded a few times. The V gene is TRBV28, the J gene TRBJ1-6; a weak D match, TRBD1 (6 bases). Trimming left V 2 bases short and J 7 bases short, with 9 bases between. In germline, CDR1 is MDHEN, CDR2 SYDVKM. CDR3 length: 14 amino acids. The CDR3 DNA follows: TGTGCCAGCAGTTTAGCTGGACAGAATTCACCCCTCCACTTT. Protein: CASSLAGQNSPLHF.

The chain has TRBV6-1 and TRBJ2-1; TRBD1 is a possible D gene (5 bases). Germline CDR1 reads MNHNS; CDR2 reads SASEGT. V lost 6 bases and J 2 bases, leaving 14 bases between the germline ends. The CDR3 has 15 residues. CDR3 sequence: CASRATGATYNEQFF. The CDR3 DNA reads as TGTGCCAGCAGAGCTACAGGCGCCACCTACAATGAGCAGTTCTTC.

This clone was seen a few times. The identical CDR3 is also encoded by other nucleotide sequences in the sample. The chain uses TRBV2 and TRBJ1-2; possibly TRBD1 for D (5 bases). The V gene lost 5 bases and the J gene lost 1 base, with 11 bases spanning the gap. The CDR3 totals 14 residues. CDR1 is SNHLY, CDR2 FYNNEI, per germline. CDR3 residues: CASSSDSFNYGYTF. The CDR3 DNA reads as TGTGCCAGCAGTTCCGACAGCTTTAACTATGGCTACACCTTC.

This clone was detected once. This chain joins TRBV29-1 and TRBJ2-7; a possible D gene is TRBD1 (6 bases). The germline V gene has CDR1 SQVTM and CDR2 ANQGSEA. The CDR3 loop spans 13 amino acids. V lost 4 bases and J lost 2, with 12 bases in between. The CDR3 DNA reads as TGCAGCGTTGGGTCGGACAGAGCCTACGAGCAGTACTTC. Translated: CSVGSDRAYEQYF.

V usage is TRBV6-5 and J usage is TRBJ2-5; the match to TRBD2 covers 15 bases. Germline CDR1 is MNHEY and CDR2 is SVGAGI. This CDR3 has 15 residues. V shed 5 bases, J shed 5 bases, and the junction held 3 bases outside the gene matches. Written as DNA, the CDR3 is TGTGCCAGCAGTGGACTAGCGGGGGGGCCGGAGACCCAGTACTTC. Its translation is CASSGLAGGPETQYF.

The rearrangement joins TRBV11-1 to TRBJ1-6; a possible D gene is TRBD1 (5 bases). The CDR3 sequence is 19 residues long. V was pared by 6 bases and J by 0 bases, with 21 bases between. Germline V CDR1 and CDR2: SGHAT, FQDESV (reference sequence). The CDR3 sequence is CASRRIGGPTTSYNSPLHF. The CDR3 nucleotides read TGTGCCAGCAGGAGGATCGGGGGTCCAACGACCTCCTATAATTCACCCCTCCACTTT.

This clone has just one count. The chain has TRBV4-2 and TRBJ1-5, with TRBD1 matching 7 bases. The V segment lost 2 bases and the J segment 2 bases; nucleotides outside the gene matches: 3. The germline V gene encodes CDR1 LGHNA and CDR2 YNFKEQ. The CDR3 is made up of 15 amino acids. The CDR3 loop reads CASSQFQGGNQPQHF. The CDR3 region has the DNA TGTGCCAGCAGCCAATTCCAGGGGGGCAATCAGCCCCAGCATTTT.

This chain joins TRBV9 and TRBJ1-1; 9 bases are shared with TRBD1. The CDR3 is 14 residues long. V lost 3 bases and J lost 5; bases outside the gene matches: 5. Germline loops: CDR1 SGDLS, CDR2 YYNGEE. The CDR3 bases are TGTGCCAGCAGCGGATTACAGGGGGCAACTGAAGCTTTCTTT. Amino acid sequence: CASSGLQGATEAFF.

This chain uses TRBV4-3 with TRBJ2-5; 11 bases fit TRBD2. This CDR3 has 17 residues. V lost 1 base and J lost 2; bases outside the gene matches: 6. Looked up from germline, CDR1 is LGHNA and CDR2 is YSLEER. CDR3 bases: TGCGCCAGCAGCCAAGGTACACTAGCGGGGGCACAAGAGACCCAGTACTTC. Amino acid sequence: CASSQGTLAGAQETQYF.

The chain is built from TRBV7-2 and TRBJ2-5; the D gene is possibly TRBD1 (6 bases). The CDR3 has 13 amino acids. V dropped 6 bases and J dropped 1 base, with 9 bases sitting between them. The germline V gene encodes CDR1 SGHTA and CDR2 FQGNSA. The CDR3 DNA is TGTGCCAGCAGTCGGACAGCCCAAGAGACCCAGTACTTC. Its protein is CASSRTAQETQYF.

The V call is TRBV19, the J call TRBJ2-6; 12 bases agree with TRBD1. Germline V gene data show CDR1 as LNHDA and CDR2 as SQIVND (reference sequence). Germline trimming cut 6 bases from V and 2 bases from J; bases unmatched to any gene: 5. CDR3 length equals 17 residues. CDR3: CASRRGTGGPGANVLTF. The CDR3 coding sequence is TGTGCCAGTAGACGCGGGACAGGGGGCCCTGGGGCCAACGTCCTGACTTTC.

A few counts support this clone. The sample contains more than one DNA sequence encoding this CDR3. This sequence joins TRBV30 and TRBJ1-5; D gene unclear. This CDR3 region has 13 residues. Trimming removed 0 bases at V and 1 base at J, with 4 bases between. Germline values: CDR1 GTSNPN, CDR2 SVGIG (reference sequence). The CDR3 region is CAWSVRSNQPQHF. The CDR3 DNA reads TGTGCCTGGAGTGTACGGAGCAATCAGCCCCAGCATTTT.

The V call is TRBV10-1, the J call TRBJ2-5; TRBD1 matches 7 bases. Germline-derived CDR1 and CDR2 are WNHNN and SYGVQD (reference sequence). The CDR3 runs to 13 residues. The V and J ends lost 5 bases and 5 bases, in that order; junction bases with no gene match: 5. Written as DNA, the CDR3 is TGCGCCAGCAGTCCGGGACAGACGGAGACCCAGTACTTC. It yields the protein CASSPGQTETQYF.

V gene TRBV2 combines with J gene TRBJ1-4; 11 nucleotides line up with TRBD1. Per germline, CDR1 SNHLY and CDR2 FYNNEI. V lost 0 bases and J lost 8; bases outside the gene matches: 5. The CDR3 has 16 residues. CDR3 region: CASSEARTGGLEKLFF. DNA of the CDR3: TGTGCCAGCAGTGAAGCCCGGACAGGGGGCCTGGAAAAACTGTTTTTT.

The chain joins TRBV15 to TRBJ2-7; TRBD1 agrees at 10 bases. J lost 3 bases, V lost 0 bases, and 5 bases had no gene match. CDR1 and CDR2 (germline): LNHNV, YYDKDF (reference sequence). The length of the CDR3 is 16 residues. The CDR3 DNA reads as TGTGCCACCAGCAGAGATCCTGGGACAGGGGTCTACGAGCAGTACTTC. Translated: CATSRDPGTGVYEQYF.

The J gene is TRBJ1-1, the V gene TRBV4-1, with a possible D match to TRBD1 (5 bases). The germline V gene encodes CDR1 MGHRA and CDR2 YSYEKL. The germline V and J ends were trimmed by 0 bases and 11 bases, with 25 bases remaining between them. This CDR3 contains 17 residues. CDR3 loop: CASSQDLVTAGGGNAFF. As DNA, the CDR3 is TGCGCCAGCAGCCAAGATTTGGTGACAGCCGGGGGAGGGAATGCTTTCTTT.

This chain links TRBV9 with TRBJ1-1; a weak D match, TRBD1 (5 bases). The germline gives CDR1 SGDLS, CDR2 YYNGEE. The CDR3 length is 17 residues. V gave up 0 bases and J gave up 5 bases, with 20 bases separating them. CDR3 region: CASSVVGIKGRGTEAFF. In DNA form, the CDR3 reads TGTGCCAGCAGCGTAGTAGGGATTAAAGGTCGGGGGACTGAAGCTTTCTTT.

J is TRBJ1-5 and V is TRBV6-5; D remains ambiguous. V lost 0 bases to trimming and J lost 3 bases, with 9 bases between them. The CDR3 contains 15 residues. Germline V gives CDR1 MNHEY, CDR2 SVGAGI. The CDR3 here is CASSYSYGYNQPQHF. CDR3 bases: TGTGCCAGCAGTTACTCGTACGGGTACAATCAGCCCCAGCATTTT.

This chain connects TRBV4-1 to TRBJ1-5; a possible D gene is TRBD1 (5 bases). This CDR3 contains 17 residues. Germline V gene sequence: CDR1 MGHRA, CDR2 YSYEKL. V was shortened by 1 base and J by 7 bases, with 20 bases between the two germline ends. CDR3 residues: CASSQADLRGQYQPQHF. In nucleotides, the CDR3 is TGCGCCAGCAGCCAAGCGGACCTAAGAGGACAATACCAGCCCCAGCATTTT.

The rearrangement links TRBV9 to TRBJ1-6; TRBD1 might be the D (5 bases). The CDR3 covers 18 residues. V lost 0 bases to trimming and J lost 0 bases, with 13 bases between them. Germline CDR1 is SGDLS and CDR2 is YYNGEE. This CDR3 reads CASSVDWMGGSYNSPLHF. The CDR3 nucleotides are TGTGCCAGCAGCGTAGATTGGATGGGGGGCTCCTATAATTCACCCCTCCACTTT.

This chain uses TRBV5-1 with TRBJ1-4; 10 bases are shared with TRBD1. The germline gives CDR1 SGHRS, CDR2 YFSETQ. Trimming cost V 5 bases and J 7 bases; bases outside gene matches: 8. This CDR3 contains 15 residues. In DNA, the CDR3 is TGCGCCAGCAGGGGCCCCGGGACAGGGGCTGAAAAACTGTTTTTT. The encoded protein is CASRGPGTGAEKLFF.